One T cell receptor (beta chain) is described in this entry. The primer mix had 60 Vbeta and 13 Jbeta primers. The table came from immunoSEQ multiplex PCR; TCRdb's copy has only in-frame clones and leaves some out. The top ten hold 2% to 2.5% of the sample, which has over 120,000 clones, around 78% seen once. Germline V CDR1 and CDR2: MGHRA, YSYEKL. The CDR3 is 12 amino acids. Trimming cost V 4 bases and J 10 bases, with 11 bases left between them. The sample comes from a study of cytomegalovirus exposure and HLA in healthy donors. Sequenced input: PBMCs. This TCR came from a woman younger than 35 in good health and CMV-seropositive. The chain links TRBV4-1 to TRBJ2-1; maybe TRBD2 (5 bases). CDR3 nucleotide sequence: TGCGCCAGCAGCCTCCCTCGGAGGGAGCAGTTCTTC. Amino acid sequence: CASSLPRREQFF.